This TCR beta chain was captured in a study of beta chain features in type 1 diabetes (dated by TCRdb to 2016 to 2018). For the wider study: Mean age, gender distribution, total cell number and subset yield were not different between patients and healthy donors. Across all samples, fewer than 110,000,000 sorted cells were examined, and cell number per subset correlated strongly with RNA yield. The study compared the TCRB repertoires of sorted circulating CD4+ T cell subsets in recently diagnosed type 1 diabetes patients with those in matched healthy donors. Regulatory and stem cell-like memory subsets were obtained from only 8 patients and about eight healthy donors, while naive and central memory subsets were obtained from all 30 or so donors.

The High Capacity cDNA Reverse Transcription Kit was used to reverse transcribe all of the isolated RNA, meaning that expressed TCRB transcripts were what got sequenced. Deep immunoSEQ sequencing was applied to naive, central memory and regulatory T cell samples, giving an average of roughly 3.5 million total reads per sample. Sorted cells were lysed in RLT buffer, and RNA was extracted using DNase-treated RNeasy Micro or Mini kits according to cell number. Each cell subset was processed on its own to prevent cross-contamination, while patient and healthy donor samples were processed together. Using the immunoSEQ multiplex PCR, TCRB sequences were amplified from cDNA into 87-bp fragments spanning the CDR3 region. Sequencing of the amplicons was performed on the Illumina HiSeq platform. From the authors' description of their analysis: PCR bias was corrected computationally using synthetic template baselines, and reads within Hamming distance 2 were collapsed, with unmergeable singletons discarded. Reads were aligned against IMGT to assign V, D and J genes, CDR3 length and insertions or deletions at six rearrangement sites. Within each subset, clonotype counts were normalized to the number of sorted cells before true diversity and Gini coefficients were calculated with the tcR R package. Repertoire sharing was quantified using the overlap coefficient calculated on TCRB nucleotide sequences. Out-of-frame TCRB sequences from naive cells were analyzed to stand in for the pre-selection repertoire. Imported from immuneACCESS, the table was reduced by TCRdb to in-frame sequences with V and J called. These copies leave out some clones; in studies compared against another copy, an unresolved V gene accounts for under half, and the cause of the remainder is not known. V, J and clone size are taken as reported in that table, and D and trimming were inferred from the DNA itself. Within this sample are hundreds of thousands of clones, with around an eighth of them counted one time only. Of the sample, 0.022% falls within the top ten clones.

What the authors observed across the whole study: Fewer insertions and more nucleotide deletions at VDJ recombination sites were observed in patients with type 1 diabetes, implying thymic rearrangement abnormalities. PCR may preferentially amplify shorter templates, but because patient and control samples were amplified and corrected together, any resulting skew would affect both groups equally. Because small numbers of individuals were included in the HLA sub-analyses, any influence of HLA type on TCRB rearrangement was left unresolved. Naive, central memory and regulatory TCRB repertoires appeared more similar among patients than among healthy donors. Because cDNA was sequenced instead of genomic DNA, activated cells with high expression could be over-represented, although the groups did not differ in activation or CD3 levels. In all four CD4+ subsets, TCRB CDR3 length was moderately but significantly shorter in type 1 diabetes patients.

A single peripheral blood draw of around 120 mL on average was collected from each donor into heparinised tubes. Using a panel that included CD45RO, CCR7, CD25, CD127, CD95 and CD27, naive, central memory, regulatory and stem cell-like memory CD4+ T cells were sorted on a BD FACSAria II. Every sorted population had a purity above 95%. PBMCs were separated immediately by Lymphoprep density gradient centrifugation and were stained directly, without being cultured. To minimize batch effects, samples were stained and sorted in pairs, one healthy donor with one patient per experiment. For this clone: Its antigen specificity is not known. Qualities for individual bases were not recorded, and no much larger clone is one base off.

V lost 4 bases and J lost 0 bases; the stretch between them is 11 bases long. The germline V gene sets CDR1 to SGDLS and CDR2 to YYNGEE. The CDR3 starts with the cysteine, ends with the phenylalanine, and has 15 residues. Only the CDR3 portion is preserved as DNA: 45 bases, with reading frame beginning at the first base. This clonotype was obtained from a man between 18 and 35 years old with type 1 diabetes. The rearranged segments are TRBV9 and TRBJ2-1; 5 matching bases give a weak D call of TRBD1. The specimen was naive CD4+ T cells from blood. Explained via the paper, the cell subset or site label denotes: true naive CD4+ T cells. The DNA sequence is as follows: TGTGCCAGCAGCCCCCGACAGAGCTCCTACAATGAGCAGTTCTTC. Its protein reads: CASSPRQSSYNEQFF. The CDR3 plus the reference TRBV9 and TRBJ2-1 genes for the other parts give the full variable domain: DSGVTQTPKHLITATGQRVTLRCSPRSGDLSVYWYQQSLDQGLQFLIQYYNGEERAKGNILERFSAQQFPDLHSELNLSSLELGDSALYFCASSPRQSSYNEQFFGPGTRLTVL.